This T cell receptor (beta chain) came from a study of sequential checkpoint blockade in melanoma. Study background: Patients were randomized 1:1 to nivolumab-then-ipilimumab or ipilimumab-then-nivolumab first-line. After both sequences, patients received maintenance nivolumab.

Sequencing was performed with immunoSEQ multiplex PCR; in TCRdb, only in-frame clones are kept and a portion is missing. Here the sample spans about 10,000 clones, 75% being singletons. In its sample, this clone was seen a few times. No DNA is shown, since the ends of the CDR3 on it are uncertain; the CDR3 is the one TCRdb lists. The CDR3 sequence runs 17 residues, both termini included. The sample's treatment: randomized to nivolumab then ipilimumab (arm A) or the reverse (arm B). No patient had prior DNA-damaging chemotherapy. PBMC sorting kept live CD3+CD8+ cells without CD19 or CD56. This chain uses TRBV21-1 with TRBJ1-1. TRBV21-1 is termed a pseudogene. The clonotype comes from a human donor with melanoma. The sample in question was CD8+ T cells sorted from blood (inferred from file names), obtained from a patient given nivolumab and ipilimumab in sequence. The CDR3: CASSKVARGSSNTEAFF.